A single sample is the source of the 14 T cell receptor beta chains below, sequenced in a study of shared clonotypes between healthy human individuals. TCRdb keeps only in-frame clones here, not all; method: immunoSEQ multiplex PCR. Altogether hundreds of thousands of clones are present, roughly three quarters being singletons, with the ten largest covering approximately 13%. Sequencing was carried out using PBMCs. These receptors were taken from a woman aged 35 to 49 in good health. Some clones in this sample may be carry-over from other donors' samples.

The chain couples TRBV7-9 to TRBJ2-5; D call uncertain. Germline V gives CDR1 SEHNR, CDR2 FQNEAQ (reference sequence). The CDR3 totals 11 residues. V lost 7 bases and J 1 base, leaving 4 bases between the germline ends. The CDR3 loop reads CASKSQETQYF. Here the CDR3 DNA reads TGTGCCAGCAAGAGCCAAGAGACCCAGTACTTC.

The CDR3 coding sequence is TGTGCCAGCAGCGTAGGAGGGATATCCCACTATGGCTACACCTTC. This translates into CASSVGGISHYGYTF. The rearrangement links TRBV9 to TRBJ1-2; the D is unclear. This CDR3 has 15 amino acids. Germline CDR1 is SGDLS and CDR2 is YYNGEE. V was clipped by 0 bases and J by 3 bases, with 12 bases between them.

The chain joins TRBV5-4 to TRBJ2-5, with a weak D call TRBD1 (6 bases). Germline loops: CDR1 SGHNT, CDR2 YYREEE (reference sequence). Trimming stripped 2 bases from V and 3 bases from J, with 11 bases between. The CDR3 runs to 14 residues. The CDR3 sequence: CASSLNTGKETQYF. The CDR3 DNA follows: TGTGCCAGCAGCTTAAATACAGGGAAAGAGACCCAGTACTTC.

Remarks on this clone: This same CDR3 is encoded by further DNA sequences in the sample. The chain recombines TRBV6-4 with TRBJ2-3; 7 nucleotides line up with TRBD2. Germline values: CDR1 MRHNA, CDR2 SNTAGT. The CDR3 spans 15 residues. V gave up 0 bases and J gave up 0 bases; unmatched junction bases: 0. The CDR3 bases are TGTGCCAGCAGTGACTCAGCGGGGAGCACAGATACGCAGTATTTT. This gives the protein CASSDSAGSTDTQYF.

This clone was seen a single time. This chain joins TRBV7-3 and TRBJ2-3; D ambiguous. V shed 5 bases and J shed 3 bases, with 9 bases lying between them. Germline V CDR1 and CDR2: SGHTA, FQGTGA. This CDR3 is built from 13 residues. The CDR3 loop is CASSPTQTDTQYF. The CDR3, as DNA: TGTGCCAGCAGCCCGACCCAGACAGATACGCAGTATTTT.

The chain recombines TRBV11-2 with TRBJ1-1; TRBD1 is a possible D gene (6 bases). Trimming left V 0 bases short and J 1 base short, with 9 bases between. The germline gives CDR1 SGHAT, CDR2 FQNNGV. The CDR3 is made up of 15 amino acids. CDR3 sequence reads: CASSLEGRGNTEAFF. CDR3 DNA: TGTGCCAGCAGCTTAGAGGGCAGGGGGAACACTGAAGCTTTCTTT.

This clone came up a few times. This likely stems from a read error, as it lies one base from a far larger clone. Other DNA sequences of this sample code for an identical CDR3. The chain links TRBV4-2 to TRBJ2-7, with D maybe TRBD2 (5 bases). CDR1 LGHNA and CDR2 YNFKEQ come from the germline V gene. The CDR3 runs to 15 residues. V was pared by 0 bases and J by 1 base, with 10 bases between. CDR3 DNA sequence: TGTGCCAGCAGCCAAGAGGGAGATGTATCCTACGAGCAGTACTTC. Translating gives CASSQEGDVSYEQYF.

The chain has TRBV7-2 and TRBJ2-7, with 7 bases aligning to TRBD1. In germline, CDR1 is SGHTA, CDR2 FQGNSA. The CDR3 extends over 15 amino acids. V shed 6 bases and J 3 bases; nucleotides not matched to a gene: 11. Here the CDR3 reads CASRAKGGPIYEQYF. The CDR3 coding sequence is TGTGCCAGCAGGGCCAAAGGGGGCCCCATCTACGAGCAGTACTTC.

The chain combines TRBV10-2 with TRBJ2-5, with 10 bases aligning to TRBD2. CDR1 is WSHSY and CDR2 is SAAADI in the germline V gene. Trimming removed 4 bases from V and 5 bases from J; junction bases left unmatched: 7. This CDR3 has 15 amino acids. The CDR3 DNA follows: TGCGCCAGCAGTGGGCTAGCGGGAGTCGGTGAGACCCAGTACTTC. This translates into CASSGLAGVGETQYF.

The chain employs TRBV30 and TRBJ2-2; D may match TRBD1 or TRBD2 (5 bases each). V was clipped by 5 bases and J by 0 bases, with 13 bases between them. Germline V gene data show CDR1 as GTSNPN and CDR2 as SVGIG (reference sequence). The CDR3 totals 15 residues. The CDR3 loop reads CAWGFGTTNTGELFF. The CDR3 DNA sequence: TGTGCCTGGGGGTTTGGGACCACGAACACCGGGGAGCTGTTTTTT.

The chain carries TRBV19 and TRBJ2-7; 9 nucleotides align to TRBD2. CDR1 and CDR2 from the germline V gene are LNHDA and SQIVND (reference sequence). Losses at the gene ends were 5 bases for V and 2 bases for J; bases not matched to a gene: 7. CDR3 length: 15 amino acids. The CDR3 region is CASSPRLAGPYEQYF. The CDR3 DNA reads TGTGCCAGTAGTCCCCGGCTAGCGGGGCCCTACGAGCAGTACTTC.

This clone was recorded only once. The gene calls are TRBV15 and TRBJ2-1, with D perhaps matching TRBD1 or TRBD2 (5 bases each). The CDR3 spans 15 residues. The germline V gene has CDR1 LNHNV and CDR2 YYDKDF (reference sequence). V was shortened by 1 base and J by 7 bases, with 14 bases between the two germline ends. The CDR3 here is CATSRGVGAGNEQFF. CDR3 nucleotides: TGTGCCACCAGCAGAGGGGTAGGGGCGGGTAATGAGCAGTTCTTC.

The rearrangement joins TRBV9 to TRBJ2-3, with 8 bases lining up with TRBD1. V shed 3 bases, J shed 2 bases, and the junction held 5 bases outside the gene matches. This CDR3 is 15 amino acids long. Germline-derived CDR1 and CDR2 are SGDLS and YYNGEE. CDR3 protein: CASSARQGYTDTQYF. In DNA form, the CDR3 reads TGTGCCAGCAGCGCCCGACAGGGGTACACAGATACGCAGTATTTT.

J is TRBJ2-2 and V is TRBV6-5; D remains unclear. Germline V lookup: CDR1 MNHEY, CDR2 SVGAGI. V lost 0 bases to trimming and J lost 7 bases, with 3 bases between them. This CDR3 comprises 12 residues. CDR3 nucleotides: TGTGCCAGCAGTTACTCGGTCGGGGAGCTGTTTTTT. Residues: CASSYSVGELFF.